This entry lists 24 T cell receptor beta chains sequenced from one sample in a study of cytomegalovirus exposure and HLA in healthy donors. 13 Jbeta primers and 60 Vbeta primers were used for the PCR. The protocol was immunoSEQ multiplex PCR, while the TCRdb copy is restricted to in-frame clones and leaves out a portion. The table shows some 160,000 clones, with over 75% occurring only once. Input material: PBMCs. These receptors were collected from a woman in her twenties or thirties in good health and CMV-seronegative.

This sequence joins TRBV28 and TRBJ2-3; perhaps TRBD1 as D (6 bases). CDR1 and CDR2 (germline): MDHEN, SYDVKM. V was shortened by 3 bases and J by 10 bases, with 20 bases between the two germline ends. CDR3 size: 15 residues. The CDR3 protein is CASSFSRGFGVPQYF. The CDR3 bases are TGTGCCAGCAGTTTCAGTAGGGGGTTCGGAGTCCCGCAGTATTTT.

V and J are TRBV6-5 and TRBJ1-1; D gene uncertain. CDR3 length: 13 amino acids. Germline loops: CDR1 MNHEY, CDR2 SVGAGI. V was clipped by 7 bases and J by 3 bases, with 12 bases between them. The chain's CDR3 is CASTRTEDTEAFF. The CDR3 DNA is TGTGCCAGCACCCGGACGGAGGACACTGAAGCTTTCTTT.

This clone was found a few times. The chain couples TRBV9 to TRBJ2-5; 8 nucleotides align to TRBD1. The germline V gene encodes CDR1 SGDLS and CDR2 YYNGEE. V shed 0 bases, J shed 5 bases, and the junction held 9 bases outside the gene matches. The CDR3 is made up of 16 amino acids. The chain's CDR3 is CASSVGSGGAGETQYF. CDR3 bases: TGTGCCAGCAGCGTAGGTTCAGGGGGCGCCGGGGAGACCCAGTACTTC.

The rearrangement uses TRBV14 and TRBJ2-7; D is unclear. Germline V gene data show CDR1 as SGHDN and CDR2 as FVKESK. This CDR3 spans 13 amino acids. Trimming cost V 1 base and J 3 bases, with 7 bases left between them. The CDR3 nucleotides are TGTGCCAGCAGCCAAGTAGTGAGCTACGAGCAGTACTTC. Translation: CASSQVVSYEQYF.

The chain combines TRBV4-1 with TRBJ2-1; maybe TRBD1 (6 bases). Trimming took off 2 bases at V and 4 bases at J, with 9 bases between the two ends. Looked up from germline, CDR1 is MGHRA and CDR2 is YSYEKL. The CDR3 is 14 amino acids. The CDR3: CASSQRQEYNEQFF. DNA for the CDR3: TGCGCCAGCAGCCAAAGACAGGAATACAATGAGCAGTTCTTC.

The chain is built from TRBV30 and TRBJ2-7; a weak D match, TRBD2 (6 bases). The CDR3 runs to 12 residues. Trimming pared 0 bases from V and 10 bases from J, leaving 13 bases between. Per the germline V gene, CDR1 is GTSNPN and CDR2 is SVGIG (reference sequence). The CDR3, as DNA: TGTGCCTGGAGTGTATGGAGGGGCCAACAGTACTTC. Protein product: CAWSVWRGQQYF.

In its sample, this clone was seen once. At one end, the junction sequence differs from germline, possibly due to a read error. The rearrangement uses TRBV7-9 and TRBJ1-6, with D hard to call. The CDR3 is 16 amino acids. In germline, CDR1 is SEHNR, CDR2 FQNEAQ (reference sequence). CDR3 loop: CSSSFTEGLVNSPLHF. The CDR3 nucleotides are TGTTCCAGCAGCTTTACTGAGGGATTGGTGAATTCACCCCTCCACTTT. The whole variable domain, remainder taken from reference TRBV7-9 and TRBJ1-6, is DTGVSQNPRHKITKRGQNVTFRCDPISEHNRLYWYRQTLGQGPEFLTYFQNEAQLEKSRLLSDRFSAERPKGSFSTLEIQRTEQGDSAMYLCSSSFTEGLVNSPLHFGNGTRLTVT.

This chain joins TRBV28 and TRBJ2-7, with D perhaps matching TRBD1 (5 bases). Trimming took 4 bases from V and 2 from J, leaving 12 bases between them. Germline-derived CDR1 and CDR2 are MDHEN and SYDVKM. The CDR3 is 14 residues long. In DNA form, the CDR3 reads TGTGCCAGCAGTTCCCAGGGAAATACCTACGAGCAGTACTTC. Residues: CASSSQGNTYEQYF.

The CDR3 bases are TGCGCCAGCAGCTTGGTTGATGGGGAGGAAAAACTGTTTTTT. This gives the protein CASSLVDGEEKLFF. The chain combines TRBV5-1 with TRBJ1-4, with D uncertain. Per the germline V gene, CDR1 is SGHRS and CDR2 is YFSETQ. The CDR3 loop spans 14 amino acids. V lost 0 bases to trimming and J lost 8 bases, with 11 bases between them. The full variable domain, rest sourced from reference TRBV5-1 and TRBJ1-4, is KAGVTQTPRYLIKTRGQQVTLSCSPISGHRSVSWYQQTPGQGLQFLFEYFSETQRNKGNFPGRFSGRQFSNSRSEMNVSTLELGDSALYLCASSLVDGEEKLFFGSGTQLSVL.

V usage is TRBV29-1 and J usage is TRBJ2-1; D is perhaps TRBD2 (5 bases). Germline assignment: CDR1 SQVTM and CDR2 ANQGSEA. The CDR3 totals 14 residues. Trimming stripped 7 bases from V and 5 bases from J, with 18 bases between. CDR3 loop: CSGADTGRNNEQFF. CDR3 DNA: TGCAGCGGCGCAGACACGGGGAGAAACAATGAGCAGTTCTTC.

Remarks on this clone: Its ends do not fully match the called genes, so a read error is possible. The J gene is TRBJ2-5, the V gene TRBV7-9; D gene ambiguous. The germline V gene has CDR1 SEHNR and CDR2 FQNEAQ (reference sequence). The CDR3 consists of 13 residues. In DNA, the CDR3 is TGTTCCAGCAGCTTAACGGAGCAAGAGACCCAGTACTTC. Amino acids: CSSSLTEQETQYF.

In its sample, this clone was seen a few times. The CDR3 here is CASLGANDEKLFF. The CDR3 bases are TGTGCCAGTTTGGGGGCGAATGATGAAAAACTGTTTTTT. The V call is TRBV4-2, the J call TRBJ1-4; tentatively, D is TRBD1 (6 bases). The CDR3 sequence is 13 residues long. Trimming left V 9 bases short and J 6 bases short, with 14 bases between. Germline CDR1 LGHNA, CDR2 YNFKEQ.

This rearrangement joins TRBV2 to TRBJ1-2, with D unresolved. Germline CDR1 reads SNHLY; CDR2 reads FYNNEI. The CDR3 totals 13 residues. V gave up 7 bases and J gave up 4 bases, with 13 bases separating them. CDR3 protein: CASTVGLIYGYTF. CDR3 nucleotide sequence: TGTGCCAGCACCGTAGGACTGATCTATGGCTACACCTTC. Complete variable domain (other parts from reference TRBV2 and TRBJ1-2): EPEVTQTPSHQVTQMGQEVILRCVPISNHLYFYWYRQILGQKVEFLVSFYNNEISEKSEIFDDQFSVERPDGSNFTLKIRSTKLEDSAMYFCASTVGLIYGYTFGSGTRLTVV.

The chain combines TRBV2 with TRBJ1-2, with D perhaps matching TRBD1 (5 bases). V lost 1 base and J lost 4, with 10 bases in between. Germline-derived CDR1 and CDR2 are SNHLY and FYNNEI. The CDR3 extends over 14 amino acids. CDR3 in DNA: TGTGCCAGCAGTGAAGAGGGGTGGAGCTATGGCTACACCTTC. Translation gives CASSEEGWSYGYTF.

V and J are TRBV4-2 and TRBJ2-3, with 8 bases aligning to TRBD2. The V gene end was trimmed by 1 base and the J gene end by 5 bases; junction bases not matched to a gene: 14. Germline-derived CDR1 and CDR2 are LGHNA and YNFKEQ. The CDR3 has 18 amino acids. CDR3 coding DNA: TGTGCCAGCAGCCAAGTGTCGCAGCGGGGGCGAACAGGAGATACGCAGTATTTT. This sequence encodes CASSQVSQRGRTGDTQYF.

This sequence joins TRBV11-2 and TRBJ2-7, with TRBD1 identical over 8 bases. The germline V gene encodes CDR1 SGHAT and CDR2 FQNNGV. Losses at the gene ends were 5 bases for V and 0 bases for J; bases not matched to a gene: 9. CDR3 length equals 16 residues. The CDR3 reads CASSPEPGGGSYEQYF. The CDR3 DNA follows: TGTGCCAGCAGCCCCGAGCCAGGGGGCGGCTCCTACGAGCAGTACTTC.

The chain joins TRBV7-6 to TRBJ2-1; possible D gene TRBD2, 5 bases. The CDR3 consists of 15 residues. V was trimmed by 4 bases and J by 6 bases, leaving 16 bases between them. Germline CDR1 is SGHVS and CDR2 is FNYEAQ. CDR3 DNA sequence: TGTGCCAGCAGCTACGGAGGATCGCGGCGCAATGAGCAGTTCTTC. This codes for CASSYGGSRRNEQFF.

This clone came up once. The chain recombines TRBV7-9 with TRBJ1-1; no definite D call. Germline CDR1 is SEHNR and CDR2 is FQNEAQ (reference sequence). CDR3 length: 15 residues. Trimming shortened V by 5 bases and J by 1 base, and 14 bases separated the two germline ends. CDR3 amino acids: CASSPNFAGNTEAFF. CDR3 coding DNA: TGTGCCAGCAGCCCCAACTTCGCCGGGAACACTGAAGCTTTCTTT.

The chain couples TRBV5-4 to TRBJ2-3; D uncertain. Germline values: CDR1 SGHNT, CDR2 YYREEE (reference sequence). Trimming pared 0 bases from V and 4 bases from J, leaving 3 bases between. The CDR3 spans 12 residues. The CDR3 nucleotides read TGTGCCAGCAGCTTGGCTGCAGATACGCAGTATTTT. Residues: CASSLAADTQYF. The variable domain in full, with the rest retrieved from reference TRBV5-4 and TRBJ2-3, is ETGVTQSPTHLIKTRGQQVTLRCSSQSGHNTVSWYQQALGQGPQFIFQYYREEENGRGNFPPRFSGLQFPNYSSELNVNALELDDSALYLCASSLAADTQYFGPGTRLTVL.

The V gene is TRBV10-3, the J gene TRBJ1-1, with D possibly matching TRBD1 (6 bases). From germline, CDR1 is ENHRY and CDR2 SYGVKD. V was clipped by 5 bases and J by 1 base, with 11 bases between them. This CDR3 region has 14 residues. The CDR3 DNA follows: TGTGCCATCAGTAACCTACAGGGGAACACTGAAGCTTTCTTT. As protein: CAISNLQGNTEAFF.

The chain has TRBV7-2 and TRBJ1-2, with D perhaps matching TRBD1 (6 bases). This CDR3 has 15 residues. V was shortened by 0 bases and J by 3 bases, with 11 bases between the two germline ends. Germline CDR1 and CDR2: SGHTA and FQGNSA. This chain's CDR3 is CASSLAPDRYYGYTF. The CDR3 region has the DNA TGTGCCAGCAGCTTAGCTCCGGACAGATACTATGGCTACACCTTC.

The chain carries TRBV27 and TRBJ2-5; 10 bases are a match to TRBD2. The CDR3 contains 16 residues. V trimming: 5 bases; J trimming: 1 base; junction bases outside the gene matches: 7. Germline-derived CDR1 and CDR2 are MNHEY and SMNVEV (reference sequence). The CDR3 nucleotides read TGTGCCAGCAGTCTCGGACTAGCGGAAACCCAAGAGACCCAGTACTTC. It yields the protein CASSLGLAETQETQYF.

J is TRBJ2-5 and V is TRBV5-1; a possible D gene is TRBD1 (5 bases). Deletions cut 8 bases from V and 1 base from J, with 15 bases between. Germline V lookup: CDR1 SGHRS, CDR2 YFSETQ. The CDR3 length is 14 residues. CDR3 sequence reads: CASRREGVQETQYF. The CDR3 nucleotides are TGCGCCAGTCGGCGAGAAGGGGTCCAAGAGACCCAGTACTTC.

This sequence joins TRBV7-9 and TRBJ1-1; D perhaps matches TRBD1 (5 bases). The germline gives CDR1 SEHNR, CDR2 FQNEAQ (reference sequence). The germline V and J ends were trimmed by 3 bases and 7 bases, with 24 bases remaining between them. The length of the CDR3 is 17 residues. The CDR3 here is CASSLGGIGQPENEAFF. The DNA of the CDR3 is TGTGCCAGCAGCTTGGGGGGGATCGGTCAGCCAGAGAATGAAGCTTTCTTT.